The clone carrying this TCR beta chain was seen a handful of times. Antigen: not known. The ends were cut back, 1 base at V and 6 bases at J, with 19 bases in the middle. The CDR3 consists of 16 residues. From germline, CDR1 is SQVTM and CDR2 ANQGSEA. This sample is part of a study of response to subunit inactivated influenza vaccine. General observations from the study: T cells newly recruited by each seasonal influenza vaccination are few, the authors suggested.

MiXCR was run by TCRdb on the RT-PCR reads, yielding one entry per CDR3 protein. Here the sample spans about 650,000 distinct CDR3 sequences, about 15% being singletons. This clonotype was sampled from a man aged 50 to 60 who received an inactivated influenza vaccine. The sample here was PBMCs from blood, taken 11 to 12 days after vaccination. The V and J genes are TRBV29-1 and TRBJ2-1; tentatively, D is TRBD1 (6 bases). The CDR3 loop reads CSVEALQGSRINEQFF. The CDR3 DNA sequence: TGCAGCGTTGAAGCTCTACAGGGTTCTAGGATCAATGAGCAGTTCTTC.